A single sample gave rise to the 15 T cell receptor beta chains below, sequenced in a study of T cell repertoires in cytomegalovirus infection. TCRdb itself ran the reads through MiXCR, one entry per CDR3 protein. In the table there are about 340,000 distinct CDR3 sequences, 25% to 35% of which are singletons. Their antigens remain unidentified. The sequencing used cultured PBMCs, collected from culture after CMV antigen stimulation. These receptors were collected from a human donor in good health (CMV status not recorded). Some clones in this sample may be carry-over from other donors' samples.

In its sample, this clonotype was seen once. In DNA form, the CDR3 reads TGTGCCAGCAGTACGGGACAAAGCTATGGCTACACCTTC. Translating it yields CASSTGQSYGYTF. The J gene is TRBJ1-2, the V gene TRBV28, with D tentatively TRBD1 (6 bases). The CDR3 spans 13 residues. CDR1 and CDR2 from the germline V gene are MDHEN and SYDVKM. Trimming took off 5 bases at V and 4 bases at J, with 11 bases between the two ends.

The chain couples TRBV27 to TRBJ2-7; 9 positions agree with TRBD2. The CDR3 sequence is 16 residues long. Germline lookup yields CDR1 MNHEY and CDR2 SMNVEV (reference sequence). V gave up 3 bases and J gave up 0 bases; unmatched junction bases: 6. The CDR3 DNA reads TGTGCCAGCAGTTTCTCTAGCGGGGATAGCTCCTACGAGCAGTACTTC. Protein product: CASSFSSGDSSYEQYF.

The CDR3 loop is CASSALAGGNTGELFF. The CDR3 coding sequence is TGTGCCAGCAGTGCCCTGGCGGGGGGTAACACCGGGGAGCTGTTTTTT. The V and J genes are TRBV9 and TRBJ2-2; 8 bases are a match to TRBD2. The germline gives CDR1 SGDLS, CDR2 YYNGEE. J lost 2 bases, V lost 5 bases, and 8 bases had no gene match. There are 16 residues in the CDR3.

This clonotype has just a few counts. J is TRBJ2-7 and V is TRBV18; 9 nucleotides line up with TRBD1. The CDR3 length is 15 residues. CDR1 and CDR2 (germline): KGHSH, LQKENI. Losses at the gene ends were 5 bases for V and 1 base for J; bases not matched to a gene: 6. Written as DNA, the CDR3 is TGTGCCAGCTCAACGAAACAGGGGGCTTCCTACGAGCAGTACTTC. As protein: CASSTKQGASYEQYF.

This chain joins TRBV6-5 and TRBJ2-6; the D is unclear. The CDR3 is made up of 17 amino acids. V lost 6 bases and J lost 0, with 15 bases in between. CDR1 and CDR2 (germline): MNHEY, SVGAGI. The CDR3 sequence: CASSRLVGSSGANVLTF. CDR3 coding DNA: TGTGCCAGCAGCCGACTGGTGGGTTCCTCTGGGGCCAACGTCCTGACTTTC.

The V gene is TRBV9, the J gene TRBJ2-1; TRBD2 agrees at 8 bases. Germline assignment: CDR1 SGDLS and CDR2 YYNGEE. The length of the CDR3 is 15 residues. Losses at the gene ends were 4 bases for V and 4 bases for J; bases not matched to a gene: 7. CDR3 DNA sequence: TGTGCCAGCAGCTCCGCAGCGGGAGAATACAATGAGCAGTTCTTC. This translates into CASSSAAGEYNEQFF.

A remark on this clonotype: An end of the junction differs from the germline gene, which may be a read error. This chain uses TRBV4-1 with TRBJ2-7, with 9 bases that match TRBD2. The CDR3 totals 16 residues. The germline gives CDR1 MGHRA, CDR2 YSYEKL. The CDR3 DNA is TGTGCCAGCAGCCAAGATGTGCTAGCGGGACGCTACGAGCAGTACTTC. This gives the protein CASSQDVLAGRYEQYF.

This clonotype was counted only a few times. V usage is TRBV19 and J usage is TRBJ2-2; 10 nucleotides align to TRBD1. Germline assignment: CDR1 LNHDA and CDR2 SQIVND (reference sequence). With V trimmed by 6 bases and J by 1 base, 5 bases remained unmatched. This CDR3 is 16 amino acids long. The CDR3 nucleotides read TGTGCCAGTAGCCCGACAGGGGGCAGGAACACCGGGGAGCTGTTTTTT. Protein sequence: CASSPTGGRNTGELFF.

In this sample, this clonotype turned up a few times. This chain connects TRBV29-1 to TRBJ2-7; 7 bases agree with TRBD1. The germline gives CDR1 SQVTM, CDR2 ANQGSEA. The CDR3 contains 12 residues. V trimming: 5 bases; J trimming: 3 bases; junction bases outside the gene matches: 4. CDR3 DNA: TGCAGCGTTACTAGGACAGGCTACGAGCAGTACTTC. Residues: CSVTRTGYEQYF.

This clonotype was counted a few times. This chain uses TRBV7-9 with TRBJ1-1; tentative D call: TRBD1 (6 bases). Germline CDR1 reads SEHNR; CDR2 reads FQNEAQ (reference sequence). This CDR3 region has 14 residues. The germline V and J ends were trimmed by 6 bases and 4 bases, with 15 bases remaining between them. CDR3 protein: CASSSEYRATEAFF. The DNA for the CDR3 is TGTGCCAGCAGTTCGGAGTACAGGGCCACTGAAGCTTTCTTT.

This chain connects TRBV29-1 to TRBJ2-7, with 10 bases identical to TRBD2. CDR1 and CDR2 from the germline V gene are SQVTM and ANQGSEA. The V gene end was trimmed by 4 bases and the J gene end by 8 bases; junction bases not matched to a gene: 8. CDR3 length: 13 residues. Written as DNA, the CDR3 is TGCAGCGTTGGGGGGACTAGCGACTCTAAGCAGTACTTC. Its protein is CSVGGTSDSKQYF.

The chain is built from TRBV11-1 and TRBJ2-5, with 9 positions matching TRBD1. V shed 5 bases and J 2 bases; nucleotides not matched to a gene: 9. Germline loops: CDR1 SGHAT, CDR2 FQDESV (reference sequence). CDR3 length: 16 amino acids. This CDR3 reads CASSVRTGEYQETQYF. CDR3 DNA: TGTGCCAGCAGCGTCCGGACAGGGGAATATCAAGAGACCCAGTACTTC.

The chain carries TRBV5-3 and TRBJ2-3; 14 nucleotides agree with TRBD2. TRBV5-3 is an open reading frame whose function is uncertain. The CDR3 covers 17 residues. V was pared by 8 bases and J by 10 bases, with 18 bases of the junction left unmatched. The CDR3 spells CASSLGTSGSGYGAQYF. The CDR3 nucleotides are TGTGCCAGCAGCCTGGGGACTAGCGGGAGCGGTTACGGGGCGCAGTATTTT.

This sequence joins TRBV6-1 and TRBJ1-5; D unresolved. Trimming cost V 9 bases and J 9 bases, with 12 bases left between them. The CDR3 has 11 amino acids. Per germline, CDR1 MNHNS and CDR2 SASEGT. Here the CDR3 DNA reads TGTGCCAGAATCCCCGACGGGCCCCAGCATTTT. Translating gives CARIPDGPQHF.

The table lists this clonotype with a few counts. This rearrangement joins TRBV5-4 to TRBJ2-1, with 7 bases lining up with TRBD1. Per germline, CDR1 SGHNT and CDR2 YYREEE (reference sequence). The CDR3 sequence is 14 residues long. V was clipped by 3 bases and J by 3 bases; unmatched bases: 3. This chain's CDR3 is CASSSGTDYNEQFF. CDR3 bases: TGTGCCAGCAGCTCCGGGACAGACTACAATGAGCAGTTCTTC.